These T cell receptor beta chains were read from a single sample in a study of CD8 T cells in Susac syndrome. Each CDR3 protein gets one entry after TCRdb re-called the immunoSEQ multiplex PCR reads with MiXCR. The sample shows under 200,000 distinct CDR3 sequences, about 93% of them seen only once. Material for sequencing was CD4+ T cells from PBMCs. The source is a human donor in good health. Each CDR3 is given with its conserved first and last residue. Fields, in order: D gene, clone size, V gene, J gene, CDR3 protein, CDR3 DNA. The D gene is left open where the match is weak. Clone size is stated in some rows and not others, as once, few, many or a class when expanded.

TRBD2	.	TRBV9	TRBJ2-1	CASSGPRLAGDEQFF	TGTGCCAGCAGCGGCCCCCGACTAGCTGGTGATGAGCAGTTCTTC
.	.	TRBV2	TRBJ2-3	CASSGTLQDTQYF	TGTGCCAGCAGTGGTACCCTACAGGATACGCAGTATTTT
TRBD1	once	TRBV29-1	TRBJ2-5	CSGAGTASETQYF	TGCAGCGGTGCCGGGACAGCCTCAGAGACCCAGTACTTC
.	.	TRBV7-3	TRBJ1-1	CASSLNPTGGANTEAFF	TGTGCCAGCAGCTTAAATCCCACAGGCGGGGCGAACACTGAAGCTTTCTTT
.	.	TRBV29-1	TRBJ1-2	CSVEHGYTF	TGCAGCGTTGAACACGGCTACACCTTC
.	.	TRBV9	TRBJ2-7	CASSPDSVGEQYF	TGTGCCAGCAGCCCGGATTCGGTAGGCGAGCAGTACTTC
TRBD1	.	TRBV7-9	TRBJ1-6	CASSKTGGGSPLHF	TGTGCCAGCAGTAAAACAGGGGGCGGGTCACCCCTCCACTTT
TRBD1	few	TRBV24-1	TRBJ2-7	CATSDITNETGAYEQYF	TGTGCCACCAGTGATATTACCAATGAGACAGGGGCCTACGAGCAGTACTTC
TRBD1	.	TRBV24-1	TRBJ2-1	CATSDPGQADSREQFF	TGTGCCACCAGTGACCCGGGACAGGCAGATTCTCGTGAGCAGTTCTTC
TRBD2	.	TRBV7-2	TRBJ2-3	CASSRDYRGVDTQYF	TGTGCCAGCAGCCGGGACTACCGGGGGGTAGATACGCAGTATTTT
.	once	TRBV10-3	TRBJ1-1	CAISGKAENTEAFF	TGTGCCATCAGTGGAAAAGCGGAGAACACTGAAGCTTTCTTT
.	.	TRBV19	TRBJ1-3	CASASDGNTIYF	TGTGCCAGTGCGTCCGATGGAAACACCATATATTTT
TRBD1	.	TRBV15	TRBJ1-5	CATSRTGAGSNQPQHF	TGTGCCACCAGCAGAACAGGGGCGGGCAGCAATCAGCCCCAGCATTTT
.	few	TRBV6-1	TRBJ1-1	CASRRQVGTEAFF	TGTGCCAGCAGAAGACAGGTGGGGACTGAAGCTTTCTTT
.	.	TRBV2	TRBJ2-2	CASKSSETGELFF	TGTGCCAGCAAATCGAGCGAGACCGGGGAGCTGTTTTTT
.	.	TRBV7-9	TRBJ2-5	CASSLETETQYF	TGTGCCAGCAGCTTAGAAACAGAGACCCAGTACTTC
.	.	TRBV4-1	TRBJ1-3	CASSQESQSGNTIYF	TGCGCCAGCAGCCAAGAGTCACAATCTGGAAACACCATATATTTT
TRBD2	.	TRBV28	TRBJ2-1	CASIHSGSIYNEQFF	TGTGCCAGCATCCATAGCGGGAGCATTTACAATGAGCAGTTCTTC
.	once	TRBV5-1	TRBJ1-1	CASSREVLGTEAFF	TGCGCCAGCAGCCGGGAGGTTCTGGGCACTGAAGCTTTCTTT
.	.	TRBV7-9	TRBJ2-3	CASSSGVYGDTQYF	TGTGCCAGCAGCTCAGGGGTTTATGGGGATACGCAGTATTTT
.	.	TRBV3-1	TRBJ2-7	CTSSQDAVMNEQYF	TGTACCAGCAGCCAAGATGCGGTTATGAACGAGCAGTACTTC